This T cell receptor beta chain was identified in a study of T-cell memory formation after mild COVID-19. The overall study: TCR clusters mostly belonged to single donors. Study-wide points: Day 15 to 85 contractors were CD4/CD8 balanced; later expanders leaned CD4+. The SARS-CoV-2 specificity of second-wave clones reaching peak at day 37 remained unverified.

This clonotype was observed a handful of times. Its antigen is not identified. Deletions cut 3 bases from V and 2 bases from J, with 10 bases between. This CDR3 has 14 amino acids. Germline CDR1 MNHNS, CDR2 SASEGT. One entry per CDR3 protein results from TCRdb running MiXCR on the 5' RACE reads. The data contain around 310,000 distinct CDR3 sequences, roughly an eighth of them singletons. The V and J genes are TRBV6-1 and TRBJ2-5; D unclear. The source is a man in his late teens or twenties who had mild COVID-19 (a few samples of this study predate the infection). Cell type and time point are not known. The sequenced material came from PBMCs or a T cell subset sorted from them (not recorded which). The CDR3 DNA reads TGTGCCAGCAGTGACTGGGGAATTCAAGAGACCCAGTACTTC. This translates into CASSDWGIQETQYF.